One and the same sample provided the 25 T cell receptor beta chains below, sequenced in a study of long-term antiretroviral therapy in people with HIV. Survey-level resolution applied to immunoSEQ assay v3.0. Sequencing was performed with immunoSEQ multiplex PCR; in TCRdb, only in-frame clones are kept and a portion is missing. This table holds approximately 15,000 clones, around 85% found once. Sequencing used unsorted PBMCs, obtained just before starting antiretroviral therapy. The receptors come from a man aged 40-55 years with HIV.

This clone was detected once. This CDR3 reads CASNNPRQCCGQPTGSGYTF. The CDR3 nucleotides read TGTGCCAGCAACAACCCCCGTCAGTGTTGCGGACAGCCGACAGGTAGTGGCTACACCTTC. The rearrangement links TRBV21-1 to TRBJ1-2; the table calls TRBD1, which could not be checked here. TRBV21-1 is designated a pseudogene. The CDR3 is 20 amino acids.

V usage is TRBV7-3 and J usage is TRBJ2-1, with TRBD2 matching over 8 bases. Germline CDR1 is SGHTA and CDR2 is FQGTGA. The J segment lost 5 bases and the V segment lost 4 bases, leaving 16 bases of the junction unmatched. The CDR3 spans 18 residues. The CDR3 spells CASSSQPRSGRTDNEQFF. DNA for the CDR3: TGTGCCAGCAGCTCACAACCCCGAAGCGGGAGAACGGACAATGAGCAGTTCTTC.

The gene calls are TRBV11-2 and TRBJ2-1; D not resolved. Germline values: CDR1 SGHAT, CDR2 FQNNGV. The V end lost 1 base, the J end lost 9 bases, and 4 bases lay between the germline ends. This CDR3 contains 11 residues. The CDR3 reads CASSLVTEQFF. The CDR3 DNA sequence: TGTGCCAGCAGCTTAGTGACTGAGCAGTTCTTC. The full variable domain, its missing parts supplied by reference TRBV11-2 and TRBJ2-1, is EAGVAQSPRYKIIEKRQSVAFWCNPISGHATLYWYQQILGQGPKLLIQFQNNGVVDDSQLPKDRFSAERLKGVDSTLKIQPAKLEDSAVYLCASSLVTEQFFGPGTRLTVL.

The rearrangement uses TRBV27 and TRBJ2-3; D perhaps matches TRBD2 (5 bases). Trimming stripped 7 bases from V and 2 bases from J, with 16 bases between. The CDR3 length is 15 residues. Germline V CDR1 and CDR2: MNHEY, SMNVEV (reference sequence). CDR3 coding DNA: TGTGCCAGCACCCCATCGCGGGCACACACAGATACGCAGTATTTT. Translated: CASTPSRAHTDTQYF.

The DNA for the CDR3 is TGTGCCAGCAGCATCCCGGGGTACCTTGAAGCTTTCTTT. Translation gives CASSIPGYLEAFF. This chain links TRBV7-9 with TRBJ1-1; D gene uncertain. The CDR3 contains 13 residues. From germline, CDR1 is SEHNR and CDR2 FQNEAQ (reference sequence). The V and J ends lost 5 bases and 7 bases respectively, with 14 bases between them.

V gene TRBV19 combines with J gene TRBJ2-7; 9 bases map to TRBD2. The V gene end was trimmed by 6 bases and the J gene end by 4 bases; junction bases not matched to a gene: 7. Germline CDR1 LNHDA, CDR2 SQIVND (reference sequence). The CDR3 is 14 amino acids. The CDR3: CASSPGLAEYEQYF. The CDR3 coding sequence is TGTGCCAGTAGCCCGGGACTAGCAGAGTACGAGCAGTACTTC.

The V and J genes are TRBV11-2 and TRBJ2-5; no definite D call. The CDR3 is 14 residues long. Germline V gene lookup returns CDR1 SGHAT and CDR2 FQNNGV. Deletions cut 3 bases from V and 0 bases from J, with 8 bases between. This chain's CDR3 is CASSFEQYQETQYF. The DNA for the CDR3 is TGTGCCAGCAGCTTTGAACAGTACCAAGAGACCCAGTACTTC.

The rearrangement joins TRBV4-2 to TRBJ2-7; 8 bases fit TRBD1. Germline V CDR1 and CDR2: LGHNA, YNFKEQ. Trimming cost V 0 bases and J 0 bases; bases outside gene matches: 1. This CDR3 spans 15 amino acids. DNA for the CDR3: TGTGCCAGCAGCCAAGATACAGGGGGCTCCTACGAGCAGTACTTC. This gives the protein CASSQDTGGSYEQYF.

The chain combines TRBV5-1 with TRBJ2-7; D ambiguous. In germline, CDR1 is SGHRS, CDR2 YFSETQ. V lost 0 bases to trimming and J lost 0 bases, with 7 bases between them. The CDR3 totals 14 residues. The CDR3 spells CASSLADGSYEQYF. In DNA, the CDR3 is TGCGCCAGCAGCTTGGCGGATGGCTCCTACGAGCAGTACTTC.

This clone was seen a handful of times. The chain combines TRBV5-8 with TRBJ1-2, with 10 positions matching TRBD1. CDR3 length: 14 amino acids. J gave up 4 bases and V 5 bases, and 5 bases lay outside the gene matches. CDR1 and CDR2 from the germline V gene are SGHTS and YDEGEE. DNA for the CDR3: TGTGCCAGCAGACTGACAGGGGGCGCCTATGGCTACACCTTC. This encodes CASRLTGGAYGYTF.

The genes are TRBV29-1 and TRBJ2-7, with 7 positions matching TRBD1. V gave up 6 bases and J gave up 2 bases; unmatched junction bases: 7. The CDR3 is 13 residues long. Germline CDR1 and CDR2: SQVTM and ANQGSEA. CDR3 in amino acids: CSVQTGDPYEQYF. The CDR3 DNA follows: TGCAGCGTCCAAACAGGGGACCCCTACGAGCAGTACTTC.

This clone was counted a few times. The chain carries TRBV19 and TRBJ1-5, with D perhaps matching TRBD1 (5 bases). Looked up from germline, CDR1 is LNHDA and CDR2 is SQIVND (reference sequence). CDR3 size: 17 residues. Trimming pared 5 bases from V and 3 bases from J, leaving 20 bases between. CDR3 coding DNA: TGTGCCAGTAGTCTGATCTTACAGGTTGCCCACAATCAGCCCCAGCATTTT. As protein: CASSLILQVAHNQPQHF. Complete variable domain (other parts from reference TRBV19 and TRBJ1-5): DGGITQSPKYLFRKEGQNVTLSCEQNLNHDAMYWYRQDPGQGLRLIYYSQIVNDFQKGDIAEGYSVSREKKESFPLTVTSAQKNPTAFYLCASSLILQVAHNQPQHFGDGTRLSIL.

V gene TRBV29-1 combines with J gene TRBJ1-4; D possibly corresponds to TRBD1 (6 bases). Trimming removed 6 bases from V and 0 bases from J, with 17 bases in between. CDR1 is SQVTM and CDR2 is ANQGSEA in the germline V gene. This CDR3 has 16 amino acids. The CDR3 here is CSVGQTIGATNEKLFF. Here the CDR3 DNA reads TGCAGCGTCGGACAGACGATAGGTGCAACTAATGAAAAACTGTTTTTT.

This clone was picked up one time. The chain is built from TRBV6-1 and TRBJ1-3; tentatively, D is TRBD1 (6 bases). CDR3 length: 15 amino acids. V lost 2 bases and J 9 bases, leaving 17 bases between the germline ends. Per the germline V gene, CDR1 is MNHNS and CDR2 is SASEGT. This CDR3 is CASSELWGRTGTIYF. In nucleotides, the CDR3 is TGTGCCAGCAGTGAACTTTGGGGGCGGACGGGCACCATATATTTT.

The CDR3 DNA reads TGTGCCAGCAGCCTGGGCCGGGACAGATCTAATGAAAAACTGTTTTTT. Its protein product is CASSLGRDRSNEKLFF. This sequence joins TRBV5-5 and TRBJ1-4; 7 bases agree with TRBD1. The J segment lost 3 bases and the V segment lost 4 bases, leaving 9 bases of the junction unmatched. The V gene's germline CDR1 is SGHKS and CDR2 YYEKEE (reference sequence). The CDR3 contains 16 residues.

The chain recombines TRBV15 with TRBJ2-5; D gene uncertain. CDR1 is LNHNV, CDR2 YYDKDF, per germline (reference sequence). CDR3 size: 11 residues. Trimming removed 5 bases at V and 4 bases at J, with 5 bases between. The CDR3 DNA sequence: TGTGCCACCAGCTTTACAGAGACCCAGTACTTC. Encoded protein: CATSFTETQYF.

A few counts support this clone. This chain connects TRBV5-1 to TRBJ1-2; no clear D. The CDR3 has 15 amino acids. Trimming shortened V by 0 bases and J by 7 bases, and 16 bases separated the two germline ends. Per the germline V gene, CDR1 is SGHRS and CDR2 is YFSETQ. CDR3 nucleotides: TGCGCCAGCAGCTTGGAGGGAGGGATATCTGCTGGCTACACCTTC. Translated: CASSLEGGISAGYTF.

The V call is TRBV6-1, the J call TRBJ1-5, with 10 bases that match TRBD1. The CDR3 sequence is 16 residues long. The V gene end was trimmed by 3 bases and the J gene end by 2 bases; junction bases not matched to a gene: 4. Germline V gives CDR1 MNHNS, CDR2 SASEGT. CDR3 sequence (DNA): TGTGCCAGCAGTGAGGGACAGGGGATGGGCAATCAGCCCCAGCATTTT. It is translated as CASSEGQGMGNQPQHF.

By sample share, this clone is hyperexpanded. The rearrangement links TRBV6-5 to TRBJ2-7; tentatively, D is TRBD1 or TRBD2 (7 bases each). The CDR3 is 14 amino acids. With 8 bases removed from V and 3 bases from J, the gap between germline ends came to 17 bases. The V gene's germline CDR1 is MNHEY and CDR2 SVGAGI. The CDR3 coding sequence is TGTGCCAGCGGCTGGGGAGGGGGCGGCTACGAGCAGTACTTC. Translating it yields CASGWGGGGYEQYF.

The chain carries TRBV29-1 and TRBJ1-1, with no clear D. Trimming cost V 4 bases and J 1 base, with 10 bases left between them. This CDR3 has 13 residues. Germline V gene lookup returns CDR1 SQVTM and CDR2 ANQGSEA. CDR3 protein: CSVARAQNTEAFF. The CDR3 nucleotides are TGCAGCGTTGCCCGGGCCCAGAACACTGAAGCTTTCTTT.

This clone is a singleton in its sample. At one end the junction does not follow the germline gene, possibly because of a read error. The V call is TRBV30, the J call TRBJ1-4, with D maybe TRBD1 (6 bases). This CDR3 comprises 15 residues. From germline, CDR1 is GTSNPN and CDR2 SVGIG (reference sequence). The CDR3 nucleotides are TGTGCCTGGAGTGTGGGGACACCGGCACAGGGCACGGTGGGTTTT. Translated, it gives CAWSVGTPAQGTVGF.

The J gene is TRBJ2-5, the V gene TRBV5-6; D not certain. Trimming stripped 1 base from V and 2 bases from J, with 9 bases between. Germline V gene data show CDR1 as SGHDT and CDR2 as YYEEEE. The CDR3 covers 14 residues. The CDR3 loop is CASSLLWDQETQYF. The CDR3 bases are TGTGCCAGCAGCTTGTTGTGGGATCAAGAGACCCAGTACTTC.

Here the CDR3 DNA reads TGCGCCAGCAGCCAAGAGGTCGTGGGGGGGTACAGGGCGGCTGAAGCTTTCTTT. Protein: CASSQEVVGGYRAAEAFF. The rearrangement uses TRBV4-1 and TRBJ1-1, with a weak D call TRBD1 (6 bases). The V end lost 0 bases, the J end lost 6 bases, and 23 bases lay between the germline ends. The CDR3 totals 18 residues. Germline V gives CDR1 MGHRA, CDR2 YSYEKL.

The rearrangement uses TRBV7-8 and TRBJ2-5, with TRBD2 matching 8 bases. V lost 5 bases and J lost 1; bases outside the gene matches: 9. The CDR3 has 16 amino acids. The germline V gene encodes CDR1 SGHVS and CDR2 FQNEAQ. The CDR3 here is CASSLGGSGAQETQYF. The CDR3 coding sequence is TGTGCCAGCAGCCTTGGTGGTAGCGGGGCCCAAGAGACCCAGTACTTC.

This chain links TRBV2 with TRBJ1-1, with D hard to call. This CDR3 has 14 residues. Trimming shortened V by 1 base and J by 4 bases, and 10 bases separated the two germline ends. The germline V gene encodes CDR1 SNHLY and CDR2 FYNNEI. Here the CDR3 reads CASSEGGMSTEAFF. In DNA form, the CDR3 reads TGTGCCAGCAGTGAAGGGGGAATGAGCACTGAAGCTTTCTTT.